This is a list of T cell receptor beta chains from one sample in a study of CD8+ T cells in alopecia areata. Sequencing was performed with immunoSEQ multiplex PCR; in TCRdb, only in-frame clones are kept and a portion is missing. The sample records roughly 70,000 clones, roughly 30% being singletons. The sample here was CD8+ T cells sorted from blood, taken at week 4, from a patient treated with tofacitinib. The receptors come from a human donor with alopecia areata. CDR3s leave out the opening cysteine and the closing phenylalanine or tryptophan. The order of the fields is V gene, J gene, CDR3 protein.

TRBV9	TRBJ2-7	ASSAEEGARYEQY
TRBV7-8	TRBJ2-3	ASSSSSGRMDTQY
TRBV29-1	TRBJ1-2	SVDREQDSGYGYT
TRBV29-1	TRBJ2-7	SVEDPGREGPALEQY
TRBV19	TRBJ2-2	ASSNTGELF
TRBV9	TRBJ2-7	ASSVGSGAVYEQY
TRBV20-1	TRBJ2-3	SARDANTQY
TRBV6-5	TRBJ2-1	ASSLGTSGYNEQF
TRBV29-1	TRBJ2-1	SVSGSRNEQF
TRBV27	TRBJ2-6	ASSVLGGANVLT
TRBV4-1	TRBJ2-1	ASRGLAGEGTSYNEQF
TRBV29-1	TRBJ2-5	SVVWQDSQETQY
TRBV29-1	TRBJ2-1	SVGAITSYNEQF
TRBV29-1	TRBJ2-4	SVEGPDAAKNIQY
TRBV11-2	TRBJ2-3	ASSLELSGGFPTDTQY
TRBV29-1	TRBJ1-1	SVSVALSMNTEAF
TRBV29-1	TRBJ1-4	SASASVGEKLF
TRBV29-1	TRBJ2-7	SVTAGSYEQY
TRBV30	TRBJ1-2	AWTLTSLGGYGYT
TRBV27	TRBJ2-6	ASSPGGSGSANVLT
TRBV30	TRBJ1-2	AWSVLGGAYGYT
TRBV9	TRBJ2-3	ASSVYRQPEDTQY
TRBV27	TRBJ1-5	ASGMAGSNQPQH
TRBV11-2	TRBJ2-1	ASSQAGGSYNEQF
TRBV5-1	TRBJ2-7	ASSQKVAGGPGEQY
TRBV13	TRBJ1-2	ASSPRQDGDT
TRBV9	TRBJ1-3	ASSVGTGAGNTIY
TRBV29-1	TRBJ2-2	SVLAGEITGELF
TRBV11-2	TRBJ1-5	ASAPRGGPQH
TRBV29-1	TRBJ1-2	SVDRHPETNYGYT
TRBV9	TRBJ2-1	ASSVANNEQF
TRBV7-8	TRBJ2-2	ASSLGDTGELF
TRBV11-2	TRBJ2-3	ASSLGQGQY
TRBV10-3	TRBJ2-5	AISTNDRGSGETQY
TRBV4-3	TRBJ2-3	ASSQTADRGLTDTQY